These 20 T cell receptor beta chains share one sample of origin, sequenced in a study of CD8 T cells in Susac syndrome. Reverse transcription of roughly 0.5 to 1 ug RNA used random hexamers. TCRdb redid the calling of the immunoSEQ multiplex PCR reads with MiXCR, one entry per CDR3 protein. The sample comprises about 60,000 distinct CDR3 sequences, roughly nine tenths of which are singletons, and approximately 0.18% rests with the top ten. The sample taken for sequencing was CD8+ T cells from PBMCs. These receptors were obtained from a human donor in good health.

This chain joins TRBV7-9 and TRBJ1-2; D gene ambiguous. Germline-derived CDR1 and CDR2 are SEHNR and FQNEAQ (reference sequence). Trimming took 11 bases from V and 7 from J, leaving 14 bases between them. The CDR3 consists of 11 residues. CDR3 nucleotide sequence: TGTGCCTCGACGGGTGGTGCTGGCTACACCTTC. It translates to CASTGGAGYTF.

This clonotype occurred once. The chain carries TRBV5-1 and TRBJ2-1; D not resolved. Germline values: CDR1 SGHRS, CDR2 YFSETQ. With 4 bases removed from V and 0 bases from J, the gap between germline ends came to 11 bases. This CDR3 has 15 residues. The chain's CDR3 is CASSLNSDSYNEQFF. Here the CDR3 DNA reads TGCGCCAGCAGCCTTAACAGTGACTCCTACAATGAGCAGTTCTTC.

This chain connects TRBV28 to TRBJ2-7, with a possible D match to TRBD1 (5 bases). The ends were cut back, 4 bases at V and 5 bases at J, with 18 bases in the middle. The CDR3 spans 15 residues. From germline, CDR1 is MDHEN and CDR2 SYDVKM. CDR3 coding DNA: TGTGCCAGCAGTTCAGCAACAGGATTCCTACACGAGCAGTACTTC. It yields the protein CASSSATGFLHEQYF.

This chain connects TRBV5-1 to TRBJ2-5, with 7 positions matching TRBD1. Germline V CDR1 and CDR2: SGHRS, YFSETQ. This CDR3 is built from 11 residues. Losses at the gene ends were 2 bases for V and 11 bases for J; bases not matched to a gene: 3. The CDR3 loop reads CASSFGQDQYF. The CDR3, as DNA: TGCGCCAGCAGCTTCGGACAGGATCAGTACTTC.

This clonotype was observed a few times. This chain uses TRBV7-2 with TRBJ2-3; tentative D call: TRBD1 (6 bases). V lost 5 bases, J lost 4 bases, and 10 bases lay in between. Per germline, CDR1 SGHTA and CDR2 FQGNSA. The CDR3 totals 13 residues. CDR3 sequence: CASSPEGADTQYF. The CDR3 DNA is TGTGCCAGCAGCCCCGAGGGGGCAGATACGCAGTATTTT. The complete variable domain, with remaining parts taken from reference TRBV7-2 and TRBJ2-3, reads GAGVSQSPSNKVTEKGKDVELRCDPISGHTALYWYRQSLGQGLEFLIYFQGNSAPDKSGLPSDRFSAERTGGSVSTLTIQRTQQEDSAVYLCASSPEGADTQYFGPGTRLTVL.

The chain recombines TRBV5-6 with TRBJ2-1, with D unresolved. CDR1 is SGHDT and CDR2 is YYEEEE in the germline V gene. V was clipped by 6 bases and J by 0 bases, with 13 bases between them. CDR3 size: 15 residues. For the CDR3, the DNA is TGTGCCAGCACCGAGAGGAACAGCTCCTACAATGAGCAGTTCTTC. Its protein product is CASTERNSSYNEQFF.

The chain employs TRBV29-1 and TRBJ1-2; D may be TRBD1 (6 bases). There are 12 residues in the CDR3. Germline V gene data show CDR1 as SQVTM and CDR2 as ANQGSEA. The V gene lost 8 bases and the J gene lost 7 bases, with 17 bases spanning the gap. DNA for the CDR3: TGCAGCACTACACAGGGAACTGGTGGCTACACCTTC. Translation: CSTTQGTGGYTF. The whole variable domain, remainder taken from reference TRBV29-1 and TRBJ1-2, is SAVISQKPSRDICQRGTSLTIQCQVDSQVTMMFWYRQQPGQSLTLIATANQGSEATYESGFVIDKFPISRPNLTFSTLTVSNMSPEDSSIYLCSTTQGTGGYTFGSGTRLTVV.

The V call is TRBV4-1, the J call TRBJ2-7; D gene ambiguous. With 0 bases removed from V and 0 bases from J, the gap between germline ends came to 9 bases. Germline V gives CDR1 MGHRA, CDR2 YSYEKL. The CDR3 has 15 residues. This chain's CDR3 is CASSQEGANSYEQYF. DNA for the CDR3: TGCGCCAGCAGCCAAGAAGGAGCGAACTCCTACGAGCAGTACTTC.

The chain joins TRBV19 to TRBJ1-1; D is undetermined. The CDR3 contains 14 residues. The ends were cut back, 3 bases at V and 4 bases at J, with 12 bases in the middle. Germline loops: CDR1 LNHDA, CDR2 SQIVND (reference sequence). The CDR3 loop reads CASSIGTGTTEAFF. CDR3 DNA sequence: TGTGCCAGTAGTATTGGTACGGGAACCACTGAAGCTTTCTTT.

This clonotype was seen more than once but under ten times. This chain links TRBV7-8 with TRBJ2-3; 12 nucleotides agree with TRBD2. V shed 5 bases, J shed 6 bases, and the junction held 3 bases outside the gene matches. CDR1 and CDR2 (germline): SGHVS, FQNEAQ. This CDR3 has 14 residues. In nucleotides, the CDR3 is TGTGCCAGCAGCCCCGGACTAGCGGGGGATACGCAGTATTTT. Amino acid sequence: CASSPGLAGDTQYF. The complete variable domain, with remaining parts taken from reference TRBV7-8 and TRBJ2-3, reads GAGVSQSPRYKVAKRGQDVALRCDPISGHVSLFWYQQALGQGPEFLTYFQNEAQLDKSGLPSDRFFAERPEGSVSTLKIQRTQQEDSAVYLCASSPGLAGDTQYFGPGTRLTVL.

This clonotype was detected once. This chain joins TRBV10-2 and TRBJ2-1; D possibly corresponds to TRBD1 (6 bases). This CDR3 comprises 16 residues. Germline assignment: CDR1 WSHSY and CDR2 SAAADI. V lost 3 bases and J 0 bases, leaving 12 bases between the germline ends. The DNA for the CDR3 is TGCGCCAGCAGTGATCTGGACAGTCGCTCCTACAATGAGCAGTTCTTC. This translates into CASSDLDSRSYNEQFF.

Written as DNA, the CDR3 is TGTGCCAGCAGCTTAAACCCTAGCGGGATTACCTACGAGCAGTACTTC. It is translated as CASSLNPSGITYEQYF. The chain joins TRBV7-6 to TRBJ2-7, with 9 bases fitting TRBD2. There are 16 residues in the CDR3. V shed 2 bases and J 2 bases; nucleotides not matched to a gene: 7. The germline V gene has CDR1 SGHVS and CDR2 FNYEAQ. The whole variable domain, remainder taken from reference TRBV7-6 and TRBJ2-7, is GAGVSQSPRYKVTKRGQDVALRCDPISGHVSLYWYRQALGQGPEFLTYFNYEAQQDKSGLPNDRFSAERPEGSISTLTIQRTEQRDSAMYRCASSLNPSGITYEQYFGPGTRLTVT.

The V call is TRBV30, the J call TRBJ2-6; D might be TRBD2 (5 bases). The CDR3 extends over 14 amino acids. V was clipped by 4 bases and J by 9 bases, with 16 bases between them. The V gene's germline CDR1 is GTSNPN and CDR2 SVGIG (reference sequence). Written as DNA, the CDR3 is TGTGCCTGGATGGGAAGCGAGGGAGACAACGTCCTGACTTTC. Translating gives CAWMGSEGDNVLTF. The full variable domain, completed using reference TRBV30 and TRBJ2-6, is SQTIHQWPATLVQPVGSPLSLECTVEGTSNPNLYWYRQAAGRGLQLLFYSVGIGQISSEVPQNLSASRPQDRQFILSSKKLLLSDSGFYLCAWMGSEGDNVLTFGAGSRLTVL.

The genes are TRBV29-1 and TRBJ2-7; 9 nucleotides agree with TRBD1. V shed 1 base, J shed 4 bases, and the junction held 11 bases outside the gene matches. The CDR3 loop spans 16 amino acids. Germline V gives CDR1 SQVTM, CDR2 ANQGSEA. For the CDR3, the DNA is TGCAGCGTTGAAGGTGGGAGACAGGGGGGAGATTACGAGCAGTACTTC. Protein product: CSVEGGRQGGDYEQYF.

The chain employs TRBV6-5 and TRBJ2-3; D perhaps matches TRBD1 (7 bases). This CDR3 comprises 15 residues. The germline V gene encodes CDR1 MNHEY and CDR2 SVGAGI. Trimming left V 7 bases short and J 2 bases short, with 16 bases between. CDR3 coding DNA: TGTGCCAGCAACCCGCAGGGGGGAGTCACAGATACGCAGTATTTT. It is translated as CASNPQGGVTDTQYF.

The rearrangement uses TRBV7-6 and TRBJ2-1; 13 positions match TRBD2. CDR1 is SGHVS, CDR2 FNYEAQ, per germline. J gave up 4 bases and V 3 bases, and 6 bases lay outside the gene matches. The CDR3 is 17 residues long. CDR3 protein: CASSFTSGGAVYNEQFF. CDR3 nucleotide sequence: TGTGCCAGCAGCTTCACTAGCGGGGGGGCGGTTTACAATGAGCAGTTCTTC.

CDR3 in amino acids: CASSWPGGVALGKYF. The CDR3 nucleotides read TGTGCCAGCAGCTGGCCGGGGGGGGTAGCCCTCGGGAAGTACTTC. This rearrangement joins TRBV7-4 to TRBJ2-7; 8 bases are shared with TRBD2. Germline CDR1 is SGHVT and CDR2 is SQSDAQ. Trimming removed 4 bases from V and 11 bases from J; junction bases left unmatched: 16. The CDR3 is made up of 15 amino acids.

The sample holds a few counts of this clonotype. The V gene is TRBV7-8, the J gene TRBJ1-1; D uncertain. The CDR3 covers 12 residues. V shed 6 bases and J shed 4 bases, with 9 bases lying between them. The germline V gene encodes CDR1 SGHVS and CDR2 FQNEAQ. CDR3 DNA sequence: TGTGCCAGCAGAGCCGAAGGCACTGAAGCTTTCTTT. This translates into CASRAEGTEAFF.

The CDR3 DNA reads TGTGCCAGCAGCCGCCCGGGTCTAGCGGGGGGGCAGGACACCGGGGAGCTGTTTTTT. Its translation is CASSRPGLAGGQDTGELFF. The chain employs TRBV12-3 or TRBV12-4 and TRBJ2-2; TRBD2 aligns across 12 bases. CDR3 length: 19 residues. With 6 bases clipped from V and 3 bases from J, the junction kept 14 bases outside the gene matches.

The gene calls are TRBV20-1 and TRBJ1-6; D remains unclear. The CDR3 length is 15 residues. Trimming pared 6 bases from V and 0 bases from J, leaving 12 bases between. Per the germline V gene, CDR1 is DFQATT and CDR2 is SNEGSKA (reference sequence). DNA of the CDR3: TGCAGTGCCAGTTTAGGGAGCTCCTATAATTCACCCCTCCACTTT. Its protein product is CSASLGSSYNSPLHF.